The 23 T cell receptor beta chains reported below all come from one sample, sequenced in a study of T cells in Graves' hyperthyroidism and ophthalmopathy. Amplified TCR beta CDR3 regions came from RNA transcripts. The TCR CDR3 first-round RT-PCR relied on the HTBI primer set. TCRdb redid the calling of the multiplex PCR reads with MiXCR, one entry per CDR3 protein. Of roughly 530,000 distinct CDR3 sequences in the sample, over 15% were seen once. The sample consisted of blood. The receptor source for this set is a woman aged 18-29 years with Graves' ophthalmopathy.

This clonotype came up a few times. The V and J genes are TRBV12-3 or TRBV12-4 and TRBJ1-4; 7 bases agree with TRBD1. CDR3 length: 13 residues. V trimming: 5 bases; J trimming: 7 bases; junction bases outside the gene matches: 4. The CDR3 here is CASSQGVAEKLFF. Written as DNA, the CDR3 is TGTGCCAGCAGTCAGGGGGTGGCTGAAAAACTGTTTTTT.

The chain carries TRBV6-2 or TRBV6-3 and TRBJ1-6; TRBD1 aligns across 8 bases. The ends lost 4 bases at V and 5 bases at J; junction bases unmatched: 10. Germline CDR1 and CDR2: MNHEY and SVGEGT. This CDR3 has 17 amino acids. The CDR3 nucleotides read TGTGCCAGCAGTTTAAAGCAGGGGGCAAAGAATAATTCACCCCTCCACTTT. Amino acids: CASSLKQGAKNNSPLHF.

This clonotype has more than one count but fewer than ten. This sequence joins TRBV29-1 and TRBJ1-1; D unresolved. The length of the CDR3 is 12 residues. Trimming cost V 5 bases and J 3 bases, with 10 bases left between them. Germline V gene lookup returns CDR1 SQVTM and CDR2 ANQGSEA. CDR3 sequence: CSVRLKHTEAFF. The CDR3 region has the DNA TGCAGCGTTAGACTGAAGCACACTGAAGCTTTCTTT. The entire variable domain, with the rest obtained from reference TRBV29-1 and TRBJ1-1, is as follows: SAVISQKPSRDICQRGTSLTIQCQVDSQVTMMFWYRQQPGQSLTLIATANQGSEATYESGFVIDKFPISRPNLTFSTLTVSNMSPEDSSIYLCSVRLKHTEAFFGQGTRLTVV.

This chain joins TRBV28 and TRBJ1-3; D gene ambiguous. With 2 bases removed from V and 0 bases from J, the gap between germline ends came to 5 bases. Germline V lookup: CDR1 MDHEN, CDR2 SYDVKM. CDR3 length equals 14 residues. CDR3 nucleotide sequence: TGTGCCAGCAGTTTACCGCCCTCTGGAAACACCATATATTTT. It translates to CASSLPPSGNTIYF.

This clonotype was detected many times. This chain connects TRBV7-9 to TRBJ2-7, with D possibly TRBD1 on 6 matching bases. The CDR3 extends over 16 amino acids. Trimming shortened V by 5 bases and J by 0 bases, and 17 bases separated the two germline ends. The germline CDR1 and CDR2 sequences are SEHNR and FQNEAQ (reference sequence). DNA of the CDR3: TGTGCCAGCAGCACAACAGGGACCCATTACTCCTACGAGCAGTACTTC. It encodes CASSTTGTHYSYEQYF. Full variable domain (rest looked up from reference TRBV7-9 and TRBJ2-7): DTGVSQNPRHKITKRGQNVTFRCDPISEHNRLYWYRQTLGQGPEFLTYFQNEAQLEKSRLLSDRFSAERPKGSFSTLEIQRTEQGDSAMYLCASSTTGTHYSYEQYFGPGTRLTVT.

This clonotype was seen only a few times. This sequence joins TRBV28 and TRBJ1-1; unclear D gene. The germline gives CDR1 MDHEN, CDR2 SYDVKM. V lost 5 bases, J lost 0 bases, and 13 bases lay in between. The CDR3 contains 15 residues. The CDR3 loop is CASSAPDALNTEAFF. Here the CDR3 DNA reads TGTGCCAGCAGTGCGCCAGACGCCCTGAACACTGAAGCTTTCTTT.

This clonotype was seen many times. J is TRBJ1-5 and V is TRBV28, with 8 bases lining up with TRBD1. This CDR3 is built from 15 residues. In germline, CDR1 is MDHEN, CDR2 SYDVKM. The J segment lost 1 base and the V segment lost 6 bases, leaving 5 bases of the junction unmatched. As DNA, the CDR3 is TGTGCCAGCAGCTTCAGACAGGGGAGCAATCAGCCCCAGCATTTT. It encodes CASSFRQGSNQPQHF.

This clonotype was counted a few times. The V call is TRBV29-1, the J call TRBJ2-1; TRBD2 agrees at 9 bases. The CDR3 totals 14 residues. Germline V CDR1 and CDR2: SQVTM, ANQGSEA. The V and J ends lost 3 bases and 6 bases, in that order; junction bases with no gene match: 6. CDR3 sequence reads: CSVDLLAGGNEQFF. The CDR3 DNA follows: TGCAGCGTTGATCTACTAGCGGGCGGCAATGAGCAGTTCTTC.

As for this clonotype: At one of its ends the junction is not consistent with the germline gene, which may arise from a read error. V gene TRBV7-2 combines with J gene TRBJ2-1; TRBD1 might be the D (6 bases). This CDR3 has 18 amino acids. The germline gives CDR1 SGHTA, CDR2 FQGNSA. CDR3: CASNLETFRGQKRNEQFF. In DNA, the CDR3 is TGTGCCAGCAACTTAGAAACATTCAGGGGACAAAAACGGAATGAGCAGTTCTTC.

V and J are TRBV2 and TRBJ1-4; 7 bases are shared with TRBD1. The CDR3 sequence is 16 residues long. The trim removed 2 bases at V and 2 bases at J, leaving 5 bases unmatched. Germline CDR1 and CDR2: SNHLY and FYNNEI. The CDR3 nucleotides are TGTGCCAGCAGTGAATGGGACAGAGAGACTAATGAAAAACTGTTTTTT. Its translation is CASSEWDRETNEKLFF.

The CDR3 spells CASSLSGQYNEQFF. The CDR3 bases are TGTGCCAGCAGCTTATCGGGTCAGTACAATGAGCAGTTCTTC. The J gene is TRBJ2-1, the V gene TRBV7-3; D gene ambiguous. The germline V gene encodes CDR1 SGHTA and CDR2 FQGTGA. CDR3 length: 14 amino acids. V was trimmed by 2 bases and J by 4 bases, leaving 9 bases between them.

The sample holds a few counts of this clonotype. CDR3 sequence reads: CASSATYNTRSYEQYF. The CDR3 nucleotides read TGTGCCAGCAGCGCCACATATAATACACGCTCCTACGAGCAGTACTTC. The chain joins TRBV9 to TRBJ2-7; D remains ambiguous. The CDR3 has 16 residues. V was cut by 3 bases and J by 0 bases, with 16 bases left in between. Germline V gene sequence: CDR1 SGDLS, CDR2 YYNGEE.

This clonotype has at least ten counts. The V gene is TRBV11-2, the J gene TRBJ2-2; a possible D gene is TRBD1 (5 bases). This CDR3 spans 15 amino acids. CDR1 and CDR2 from the germline V gene are SGHAT and FQNNGV. The V gene lost 5 bases and the J gene lost 0 bases, with 10 bases spanning the gap. In DNA form, the CDR3 reads TGTGCCAGCAGCCCGACAGCACCGAACACCGGGGAGCTGTTTTTT. Residues: CASSPTAPNTGELFF.

The table lists this clonotype with many counts. This chain links TRBV7-8 with TRBJ1-2; 7 nucleotides match TRBD1. Germline trimming cut 4 bases from V and 2 bases from J; bases unmatched to any gene: 4. CDR3 length: 14 amino acids. In germline, CDR1 is SGHVS, CDR2 FQNEAQ. The CDR3 DNA follows: TGTGCCAGCAGCTGGGACAGACGAAACTATGGCTACACCTTC. Protein product: CASSWDRRNYGYTF.

This clonotype has ten or more counts. The CDR3 sequence: CASSLVGSGRHGYEQYF. The DNA for the CDR3 is TGTGCCAGCAGCTTAGTTGGTAGCGGGAGGCATGGCTACGAGCAGTACTTC. The chain couples TRBV7-8 to TRBJ2-7, with 10 bases fitting TRBD2. V shed 1 base, J shed 3 bases, and the junction held 9 bases outside the gene matches. The CDR3 loop spans 17 amino acids. Germline V gene sequence: CDR1 SGHVS, CDR2 FQNEAQ.

This clonotype was recorded at least ten times. The CDR3 region is CASSAEPGGGGEAFF. In DNA form, the CDR3 reads TGTGCCAGCAGCGCCGAGCCAGGGGGCGGAGGTGAAGCTTTCTTT. This chain uses TRBV9 with TRBJ1-1; 8 nucleotides match TRBD1. The CDR3 runs 15 residues. The germline V gene has CDR1 SGDLS and CDR2 YYNGEE. V lost 3 bases to trimming and J lost 7 bases; unmatched junction nucleotides: 11.

This clonotype appeared many times. This chain links TRBV11-2 with TRBJ2-5; TRBD1 matches 7 bases. V trimming: 5 bases; J trimming: 2 bases; junction bases outside the gene matches: 14. Germline V lookup: CDR1 SGHAT, CDR2 FQNNGV. The CDR3 runs 17 residues. As DNA, the CDR3 is TGTGCCAGCAGCACGACGAAACCCGACAGGGTACAAGAGACCCAGTACTTC. As protein: CASSTTKPDRVQETQYF. Using reference TRBV11-2 and TRBJ2-5 for the parts outside the CDR3, the full variable domain is EAGVAQSPRYKIIEKRQSVAFWCNPISGHATLYWYQQILGQGPKLLIQFQNNGVVDDSQLPKDRFSAERLKGVDSTLKIQPAKLEDSAVYLCASSTTKPDRVQETQYFGPGTRLLVL.

The J gene is TRBJ2-1, the V gene TRBV5-6, with D perhaps matching TRBD1 (6 bases). The CDR3 covers 18 residues. CDR1 is SGHDT and CDR2 is YYEEEE in the germline V gene. V was shortened by 4 bases and J by 0 bases, with 20 bases between the two germline ends. This CDR3 is CASSSDSYRVGSYNEQFF. CDR3 DNA sequence: TGTGCCAGCAGCAGCGACTCTTACAGGGTGGGCTCCTACAATGAGCAGTTCTTC.

Only a few counts were recorded for this clonotype. The chain is built from TRBV30 and TRBJ1-5, with 9 bases fitting TRBD1. The V gene's germline CDR1 is GTSNPN and CDR2 SVGIG (reference sequence). Losses at the gene ends were 0 bases for V and 0 bases for J; bases not matched to a gene: 6. The CDR3 is 17 amino acids. CDR3 sequence: CAWSVRDRGYSNQPQHF. CDR3 coding DNA: TGTGCCTGGAGTGTTAGAGACAGGGGGTATAGCAATCAGCCCCAGCATTTT.

This clonotype has a handful of counts. The V gene is TRBV5-1, the J gene TRBJ2-2; D is uncertain. V was trimmed by 5 bases and J by 4 bases, leaving 15 bases between them. Germline CDR1 and CDR2: SGHRS and YFSETQ. The CDR3 length is 15 residues. CDR3 in amino acids: CASRGTLFTTGELFF. As DNA, the CDR3 is TGCGCCAGCAGGGGTACCCTCTTTACCACCGGGGAGCTGTTTTTT.

The DNA of the CDR3 is TGTGCCTGGAGCCAAAGCCTAGCGGGAGTAGCAGATACGCAGTATTTT. This encodes CAWSQSLAGVADTQYF. V and J are TRBV30 and TRBJ2-3; 10 bases line up with TRBD2. This CDR3 comprises 16 residues. CDR1 and CDR2 (germline): GTSNPN, SVGIG (reference sequence). V gave up 3 bases and J gave up 4 bases; unmatched junction bases: 10.

CDR3 in DNA: TGTGCCAGCAGCCAAGGGGATACTAGCGGTTACAATGAGCAGTTCTTC. This sequence encodes CASSQGDTSGYNEQFF. This chain joins TRBV4-2 and TRBJ2-1; TRBD2 agrees at 8 bases. The CDR3 has 16 residues. V gave up 1 base and J gave up 4 bases; unmatched junction bases: 6. Germline assignment: CDR1 LGHNA and CDR2 YNFKEQ.

The V and J genes are TRBV13 and TRBJ2-2; D is possibly TRBD2 (6 bases). CDR1 and CDR2 from the germline V gene are PRHDT and FYEKMQ (reference sequence). The ends were cut back, 4 bases at V and 3 bases at J, with 21 bases in the middle. The CDR3 is made up of 18 amino acids. CDR3 region: CASSSNNFRDSHTGELFF. The CDR3 coding sequence is TGTGCCAGCAGCTCCAACAACTTCCGGGACTCTCACACCGGGGAGCTGTTTTTT.